These T cell receptor beta chains were read from a single sample in a study of PD-L1 blockade in urothelial cancer. The data were produced by immunoSEQ multiplex PCR, yet TCRdb's version contains in-frame clones alone and is incomplete. The data hold tens of thousands of clones, with more than 65% observed a single time. Specimen: PBMCs, collected around atezolizumab (anti-PD-L1) treatment. The receptors were gathered from a man aged 65 to 85 with urothelial cancer. Each CDR3 is given with its conserved first and last residue. Fields, in order: J gene, clone size, V gene, D gene, CDR3 DNA, CDR3 protein. D genes are given only for firm matches. A clone size is listed for some rows: how often the clone was seen (once, few, many), or a class if it is expanded.

TRBJ1-4	few	TRBV6-5	-	TGTGCCAGCAGTTCCGGAGGAAAACTGTTTTTT	CASSSGGKLFF
TRBJ1-5	-	TRBV28	TRBD1	TGTGCCAGCAGTCCCGGAACAGGGGGTGGCAATCAGCCCCAGCATTTT	CASSPGTGGGNQPQHF
TRBJ1-2	-	TRBV29-1	TRBD1	TGCAGCGTTGTGGACAGGGGTGGCTATGGCTACACCTTC	CSVVDRGGYGYTF
TRBJ2-3	-	TRBV5-1	TRBD1	TGCGCCAGCAGCCGGGGGACAGGACCCTCTACAGATACGCAGTATTTT	CASSRGTGPSTDTQYF
TRBJ2-7	-	TRBV6-5	-	TGTGCCAGCAGTCCGACAGAGTACGAGCAGTACTTC	CASSPTEYEQYF
TRBJ2-5	-	TRBV29-1	-	TGCAGCGTACGCAGGGCAATCCAAGAGACCCAGTACTTC	CSVRRAIQETQYF
TRBJ2-3	-	TRBV11-2	TRBD1	TGTGCCAGCAGCGGGACAGCAGATACGCAGTATTTT	CASSGTADTQYF
TRBJ1-1	-	TRBV6-1	-	TGTGCCAGCAGCGAGTCACAGGGAACTGAAGCTTTCTTT	CASSESQGTEAFF
TRBJ2-7	once	TRBV19	TRBD2	TGTGCCAGTAGCATACCCGGGGGGGGTACCGGCGAGCAGTACTTC	CASSIPGGGTGEQYF
TRBJ2-7	once	TRBV7-6	TRBD1	TGTGCCAGCAGCTTAGCTGAGGACAGGGCGAGGGAGCAGTACTTC	CASSLAEDRAREQYF
TRBJ2-1	once	TRBV29-1	TRBD2	TGCAGCGTGACTAGCGGGAGAATGGAGTTACGTGAGCAGTTCTTC	CSVTSGRMELREQFF
TRBJ2-5	-	TRBV6-1	-	TGTGCCAGCAGTGGCCGGGCCTCGGCGGGAGAGACCCAGTACTTC	CASSGRASAGETQYF
TRBJ1-2	-	TRBV6-6	-	TGTGTCAGCAGTTACCCCCTCGGTGAAGCAAGATATGGCTACACCTTC	CVSSYPLGEARYGYTF
TRBJ2-7	-	TRBV4-1	-	TGCGCCAGCAGCCAAGATGGCAGGTACGGCGGGCCTTTCTACGAGCAGTACTTC	CASSQDGRYGGPFYEQYF
TRBJ2-2	-	TRBV30	-	TGTGCCTGGAGTACAAGGACAACGAACACCGGGGAGCTGTTTTTT	CAWSTRTTNTGELFF
TRBJ1-4	-	TRBV15	TRBD1	TGTGCCACCAGGAGCGGACAGGGAATTAATGAAAAACTGTTTTTT	CATRSGQGINEKLFF
TRBJ1-1	-	TRBV30	-	TGTGCCTGGAGTGGAGCGCCTATTGAAGCTTTCTTT	CAWSGAPIEAFF
TRBJ2-5	-	TRBV6-1	-	TGTGCCACCACCCTTGGGCTCCAAGAGACCCAGTACTTC	CATTLGLQETQYF
TRBJ1-2	-	TRBV15	TRBD1	TGTGCCACCAGCAGAGATATGGGACAGGGACTCTACACCTTC	CATSRDMGQGLYTF
TRBJ2-3	few	TRBV7-9	TRBD2	TGTGTCATAACGACAAGCGGGAGAGTCTTCACAGATACGCAGTATTTT	CVITTSGRVFTDTQYF
TRBJ2-1	-	TRBV7-6	TRBD2	TGTGCCAGCAGTCTGACTAGCGGCCCCTACAATGAGCAGTTCTTC	CASSLTSGPYNEQFF
TRBJ2-5	once	TRBV28	TRBD2	TGTGCCAGCAGCAAACCGACTAGCGGGAAGGAGACCCAGTACTTC	CASSKPTSGKETQYF
TRBJ2-7	-	TRBV7-2	TRBD2	TGTGCCAGCAGGCCCCGCGGGACTAGCGATTCCTACGAGCAGTACTTC	CASRPRGTSDSYEQYF
TRBJ1-4	-	TRBV9	TRBD1	TGTGCCAGCAGCGCGGACAGGGTAGCGGAAAAACTGTTTTTT	CASSADRVAEKLFF
TRBJ2-7	-	TRBV5-1	TRBD2	TGCGCCAGCAGTACCGGCGGGAGTTACTCCTACGAGCAGTACTTC	CASSTGGSYSYEQYF
TRBJ2-1	-	TRBV28	-	TGTGCCAGCAGCATTTCTAGGAGCCGACCGTTCTTC	CASSISRSRPFF
TRBJ2-4	few	TRBV5-4	-	TGTGCCAGCAGCCGAGATGGGGGCCTAAACATTCAGTACTTC	CASSRDGGLNIQYF
TRBJ2-7	-	TRBV4-1	-	TGCGCCAGCAGCCAAGATCCGGGACTGTTCTCCTACGAGCAGTACTTC	CASSQDPGLFSYEQYF
TRBJ2-7	once	TRBV19	TRBD2	TGTGCCAGTAGTTTGACTAGCGGGAGTGTGTATGAGCAGTACTTC	CASSLTSGSVYEQYF
TRBJ1-2	-	TRBV9	-	TGTGCCAGCAGCGTGGATTCCGGGACAACTGGCTACACCTTC	CASSVDSGTTGYTF
TRBJ1-2	-	TRBV6-5	-	TGTGCCAGCAGTTACTCGAGGTGGGAGGATGGCTACACCTTC	CASSYSRWEDGYTF